The 28 T cell receptor beta chains below were found in one sample sequenced in a study of CD8 T cells in ankylosing spondylitis. TCRdb reprocessed the 5' RACE reads via MiXCR and lists one record per CDR3 protein. The sample carries about 30,000 distinct CDR3 sequences, less than 6.5% recorded once. Sequencing used blood, either unsorted or a sorted T cell fraction (not recorded which). These receptor sequences come from a female donor with ankylosing spondylitis or in good health (not recorded which).

The table lists this clonotype with many counts. The rearrangement links TRBV9 to TRBJ1-3; D is possibly TRBD1 (6 bases). The CDR3 sequence is 11 residues long. Trimming took off 5 bases at V and 10 bases at J, with 10 bases between the two ends. Looked up from germline, CDR1 is SGDLS and CDR2 is YYNGEE. The CDR3 DNA is TGTGCCAGCAGGGACCAGGGGACCATATATTTT. This encodes CASRDQGTIYF.

In its sample, this clonotype was seen many times. V gene TRBV9 combines with J gene TRBJ2-1; weak D call: TRBD2 (7 bases). V shed 0 bases and J shed 4 bases, with 11 bases lying between them. Germline assignment: CDR1 SGDLS and CDR2 YYNGEE. The CDR3 is 15 amino acids. The CDR3 nucleotides are TGTGCCAGCAGCGTAGAGGGGGACTATTACAATGAGCAGTTCTTC. Protein sequence: CASSVEGDYYNEQFF. The full variable domain, with the rest looked up from reference TRBV9 and TRBJ2-1, is DSGVTQTPKHLITATGQRVTLRCSPRSGDLSVYWYQQSLDQGLQFLIQYYNGEERAKGNILERFSAQQFPDLHSELNLSSLELGDSALYFCASSVEGDYYNEQFFGPGTRLTVL.

In this sample, this clonotype turned up many times. The gene calls are TRBV9 and TRBJ2-7, with D tentatively TRBD2 (5 bases). With 4 bases removed from V and 6 bases from J, the gap between germline ends came to 20 bases. The germline V gene has CDR1 SGDLS and CDR2 YYNGEE. The length of the CDR3 is 15 residues. The CDR3 DNA sequence: TGTGCCAGCAGCCCTCATGAGGGTCTAGGGCTCGAGCAGTACTTC. Amino acid sequence: CASSPHEGLGLEQYF. Full variable domain (outside the CDR3, taken from reference TRBV9 and TRBJ2-7): DSGVTQTPKHLITATGQRVTLRCSPRSGDLSVYWYQQSLDQGLQFLIQYYNGEERAKGNILERFSAQQFPDLHSELNLSSLELGDSALYFCASSPHEGLGLEQYFGPGTRLTVT.

This clonotype was counted many times. The chain links TRBV9 to TRBJ1-3; perhaps TRBD1 as D (6 bases). This CDR3 region has 15 residues. Germline lookup yields CDR1 SGDLS and CDR2 YYNGEE. The germline V and J ends were trimmed by 7 bases and 3 bases, with 17 bases remaining between them. CDR3 coding DNA: TGTGCCAGCGGGTTGACAGGTCAGCGTGGAAACACCATATATTTT. It translates to CASGLTGQRGNTIYF.

The table lists this clonotype with many counts. V usage is TRBV9 and J usage is TRBJ2-1; weak D call: TRBD2 (6 bases). This CDR3 region has 13 residues. Germline CDR1 SGDLS, CDR2 YYNGEE. Trimming removed 4 bases at V and 8 bases at J, with 13 bases between. CDR3: CASSRPSVDEQFF. CDR3 in DNA: TGTGCCAGCAGCCGCCCTAGCGTGGATGAGCAGTTCTTC.

A few counts support this clonotype. The chain couples TRBV6-1 to TRBJ2-4, with TRBD2 matching 8 bases. The V gene's germline CDR1 is MNHNS and CDR2 SASEGT. With 6 bases clipped from V and 3 bases from J, the junction kept 10 bases outside the gene matches. The CDR3 consists of 16 residues. The CDR3 DNA sequence: TGTGCCAGCAGCCGTAGCGGGGACCGGGACAAAAACATTCAGTACTTC. It yields the protein CASSRSGDRDKNIQYF.

The sample holds a few counts of this clonotype. The rearrangement links TRBV9 to TRBJ2-6; D is possibly TRBD2 (5 bases). The germline V gene has CDR1 SGDLS and CDR2 YYNGEE. This CDR3 spans 17 amino acids. Trimming removed 4 bases from V and 1 base from J, with 15 bases in between. The CDR3 DNA follows: TGTGCCAGCAGCCTGACGGCGGAGGCTTCTGGGGCCAACGTCCTGACTTTC. It encodes CASSLTAEASGANVLTF.

The chain couples TRBV9 to TRBJ1-1; D is possibly TRBD1 (5 bases). CDR1 SGDLS and CDR2 YYNGEE come from the germline V gene. The CDR3 is made up of 15 amino acids. V was cut by 0 bases and J by 3 bases, with 12 bases left in between. As DNA, the CDR3 is TGTGCCAGCAGCGTAGCCGCAGGGCGGGACACTGAAGCTTTCTTT. This sequence encodes CASSVAAGRDTEAFF.

V gene TRBV9 combines with J gene TRBJ1-3; D unclear. The CDR3 extends over 15 amino acids. Germline assignment: CDR1 SGDLS and CDR2 YYNGEE. The V end was cut by 0 bases, the J end by 0 bases, with 7 bases between. CDR3 protein: CASSVGDVSGNTIYF. CDR3 nucleotide sequence: TGTGCCAGCAGCGTAGGAGACGTCTCTGGAAACACCATATATTTT.

This clonotype has at least ten counts. V gene TRBV9 combines with J gene TRBJ1-5; 9 nucleotides align to TRBD1. The trim removed 4 bases at V and 7 bases at J, leaving 6 bases unmatched. There are 14 residues in the CDR3. Germline CDR1 reads SGDLS; CDR2 reads YYNGEE. The CDR3 loop reads CASSSGQGRQPQHF. CDR3 coding DNA: TGTGCCAGCAGCTCAGGACAGGGGAGACAGCCCCAGCATTTT.

This clonotype was seen a few times. The rearrangement uses TRBV9 and TRBJ2-2, with D tentatively TRBD2 (6 bases). The germline V and J ends were trimmed by 0 bases and 5 bases, with 11 bases remaining between them. The CDR3 has 15 residues. Germline V gene lookup returns CDR1 SGDLS and CDR2 YYNGEE. CDR3 nucleotide sequence: TGTGCCAGCAGCGTAGGCGGGAAGGGGACCGGGGAGCTGTTTTTT. Encoded protein: CASSVGGKGTGELFF.

This clonotype was seen ten or more times. The chain combines TRBV9 with TRBJ2-5, with TRBD2 matching over 8 bases. Germline loops: CDR1 SGDLS, CDR2 YYNGEE. This CDR3 is 16 amino acids long. Trimming removed 0 bases from V and 4 bases from J; junction bases left unmatched: 8. CDR3 coding DNA: TGTGCCAGCAGCGTAGAAGGGCGGGGGGCCGGAGAGACCCAGTACTTC. This gives the protein CASSVEGRGAGETQYF.

In this sample, this clonotype turned up many times. The V gene is TRBV9, the J gene TRBJ2-7; 14 nucleotides align to TRBD2. CDR3 size: 16 residues. V lost 4 bases, J lost 6 bases, and 9 bases stayed unmatched. Germline CDR1 and CDR2: SGDLS and YYNGEE. The CDR3 bases are TGTGCCAGCAGCCCAGGACTAGCGGGGGGCACATTCGAGCAGTACTTC. Amino acids: CASSPGLAGGTFEQYF.

This clonotype is medium-sized by share. The chain joins TRBV9 to TRBJ2-5; D is possibly TRBD1 or TRBD2 (5 bases each). Germline V gene sequence: CDR1 SGDLS, CDR2 YYNGEE. Trimming removed 0 bases at V and 2 bases at J, with 5 bases between. The CDR3 has 13 residues. DNA for the CDR3: TGTGCCAGCAGCGTAGGGGGGCAAGAGACCCAGTACTTC. Translated, it gives CASSVGGQETQYF.

This clonotype was counted at least ten times. The V gene is TRBV9, the J gene TRBJ2-3, with D possibly TRBD2 on 5 matching bases. CDR3 length equals 15 residues. Germline-derived CDR1 and CDR2 are SGDLS and YYNGEE. V lost 4 bases, J lost 1 base, and 13 bases lay in between. CDR3 sequence reads: CASSISSVGTDTQYF. The CDR3 region has the DNA TGTGCCAGCAGCATAAGTAGCGTTGGCACAGATACGCAGTATTTT.

This clonotype has a handful of counts. J is TRBJ2-5 and V is TRBV9; 9 nucleotides match TRBD2. The CDR3 runs 16 residues. Per the germline V gene, CDR1 is SGDLS and CDR2 is YYNGEE. J was trimmed by 5 bases and V by 0 bases; bases with no gene match: 8. The CDR3 DNA is TGTGCCAGCAGCGTAGCCGTGCGGGAGGGCCAGGAGACCCAGTACTTC. Protein product: CASSVAVREGQETQYF.

This clonotype showed up many times. The V and J genes are TRBV9 and TRBJ2-6, with D uncertain. The CDR3 is made up of 15 amino acids. V was trimmed by 0 bases and J by 0 bases, leaving 4 bases between them. Germline-derived CDR1 and CDR2 are SGDLS and YYNGEE. CDR3 DNA: TGTGCCAGCAGCGTAGTTAGCTCTGGGGCCAACGTCCTGACTTTC. Translation: CASSVVSSGANVLTF.

This clonotype was seen at least ten times. CDR3 nucleotide sequence: TGTGCCAGCAGCGTAGATGGGAACAGTCGGGCTTTCTTT. Translating gives CASSVDGNSRAFF. This rearrangement joins TRBV9 to TRBJ1-1; D is uncertain. V lost 0 bases to trimming and J lost 11 bases, with 14 bases between them. The CDR3 loop spans 13 amino acids. CDR1 and CDR2 from the germline V gene are SGDLS and YYNGEE.

The chain has TRBV9 and TRBJ2-1, with 8 bases fitting TRBD2. This CDR3 spans 17 amino acids. Unmatched junction bases numbered 14, after V lost 0 bases and J lost 9 bases. Germline V lookup: CDR1 SGDLS, CDR2 YYNGEE. DNA for the CDR3: TGTGCCAGCAGCGTAGCTCCGGGGGGACTAGTAGCCCCTGAGCAGTTCTTC. It is translated as CASSVAPGGLVAPEQFF.

This clonotype showed up just a few times. The chain couples TRBV9 to TRBJ2-6; D is perhaps TRBD1 or TRBD2 (6 bases each). This CDR3 has 17 residues. V shed 3 bases and J shed 0 bases, with 13 bases lying between them. Looked up from germline, CDR1 is SGDLS and CDR2 is YYNGEE. The CDR3 DNA sequence: TGTGCCAGCAGCGCTCGGGGGCAGCCCTCTGGGGCCAACGTCCTGACTTTC. Residues: CASSARGQPSGANVLTF.

At least ten counts were recorded for this clonotype. J is TRBJ2-5 and V is TRBV9, with TRBD1 matching 8 bases. The CDR3 totals 15 residues. V was clipped by 0 bases and J by 5 bases; unmatched bases: 6. CDR1 is SGDLS and CDR2 is YYNGEE in the germline V gene. CDR3 bases: TGTGCCAGCAGCGTAGCAGGGGGCGAGATCGAGACCCAGTACTTC. Protein product: CASSVAGGEIETQYF.

The chain combines TRBV9 with TRBJ2-5; 9 nucleotides align to TRBD1. The CDR3 totals 14 residues. The germline CDR1 and CDR2 sequences are SGDLS and YYNGEE. V was pared by 4 bases and J by 4 bases, with 5 bases of the junction left unmatched. The CDR3 nucleotides are TGTGCCAGCAGCCAACGACAGGGGGTAGAGACCCAGTACTTC. The encoded protein is CASSQRQGVETQYF.

This clonotype was seen a few times. This rearrangement joins TRBV9 to TRBJ2-2, with D hard to call. This CDR3 has 17 residues. The V end was cut by 2 bases, the J end by 0 bases, with 14 bases between. Per the germline V gene, CDR1 is SGDLS and CDR2 is YYNGEE. CDR3 DNA: TGTGCCAGCAGCGTTTTTCCGGTGGGAACGAACACCGGGGAGCTGTTTTTT. Translation: CASSVFPVGTNTGELFF.

This clonotype was counted at least ten times. The J gene is TRBJ2-3, the V gene TRBV9; TRBD2 matches at 14 bases. This CDR3 comprises 17 residues. V dropped 3 bases and J dropped 3; count of bases not matched to a gene: 6. CDR1 and CDR2 (germline): SGDLS, YYNGEE. CDR3 region: CASSASTSGRGTDTQYF. CDR3 bases: TGTGCCAGCAGCGCCTCGACTAGCGGGAGGGGTACAGATACGCAGTATTTT.

This clonotype was picked up many times. J is TRBJ1-6 and V is TRBV9; 7 bases are a match to TRBD1. CDR3 length: 15 residues. CDR1 is SGDLS, CDR2 YYNGEE, per germline. V shed 1 base, J shed 13 bases, and the junction held 11 bases outside the gene matches. CDR3 coding DNA: TGTGCCAGCAGCGTAACCGGGACAGAGGAATTTCCCCTCCACTTT. Translating gives CASSVTGTEEFPLHF.

The V call is TRBV9, the J call TRBJ2-1; D may be TRBD1 (5 bases). The CDR3 is made up of 14 amino acids. Germline-derived CDR1 and CDR2 are SGDLS and YYNGEE. Between the trimmed V and J ends, which lost 0 bases and 9 bases, there was a span of 13 bases. The CDR3 nucleotides are TGTGCCAGCAGCGTAGTTTCAGGGTTTGGTGAGCAGTTCTTC. Translating it yields CASSVVSGFGEQFF.

This clonotype was counted at least ten times. This sequence joins TRBV9 and TRBJ2-2; D is unresolved. CDR1 and CDR2 from the germline V gene are SGDLS and YYNGEE. This CDR3 has 15 residues. The V and J ends lost 0 bases and 1 base respectively, with 7 bases between them. In DNA form, the CDR3 reads TGTGCCAGCAGCGTAGCTCTAGGGAACACCGGGGAGCTGTTTTTT. Its protein is CASSVALGNTGELFF.

The chain links TRBV9 to TRBJ2-1, with 10 bases matching TRBD2. CDR1 SGDLS and CDR2 YYNGEE come from the germline V gene. Trimming at V came to 3 bases and at J to 9 bases, leaving 9 bases not matched to a gene. This CDR3 spans 15 amino acids. In DNA, the CDR3 is TGTGCCAGCAGCGCTGCGAGCGGGAGGGAGGTTGAGCAGTTCTTC. As protein: CASSAASGREVEQFF. The full variable domain, completed using reference TRBV9 and TRBJ2-1, is DSGVTQTPKHLITATGQRVTLRCSPRSGDLSVYWYQQSLDQGLQFLIQYYNGEERAKGNILERFSAQQFPDLHSELNLSSLELGDSALYFCASSAASGREVEQFFGPGTRLTVL.